The present T cell receptor (beta chain) was sequenced within a study of shared clonotypes between healthy human individuals. CD45RO-negative, CCR7-selected cells formed the naive CD8 fraction, which excluded terminally differentiated effector memory CD45RA+ cells. Germline V lookup: CDR1 SEHNR, CDR2 FQNEAQ (reference sequence). V gave up 5 bases and J gave up 7 bases, with 9 bases separating them. The CDR3 is 12 amino acids. Assay used: immunoSEQ multiplex PCR; TCRdb lists only in-frame clones, some missing. The sample lists hundreds of thousands of clones, 95% to 96% seen once, with roughly 0.1% in the top ten.

The clonotype was recovered from a woman in her 30s in good health. The genes are TRBV7-9 and TRBJ2-1; perhaps TRBD1 as D (5 bases). Sequenced: naive CD8+ T cells sorted from blood. In DNA form, the CDR3 reads TGTGCCAGCAGCCCAGGGCTGAATGAGCAGTTCTTC. It is translated as CASSPGLNEQFF.